Sequencing of this TCR beta chain was carried out in a study of cytomegalovirus exposure and HLA in healthy donors. The junction had 2 bases not matched to a gene; V was cut back by 4 bases and J by 9 bases. CDR3 length: 13 residues. The germline V gene has CDR1 SGHRS and CDR2 YFSETQ. Study-wide findings and caveats: Serostatus for CMV was the only available immune exposure information.

Researchers ran the PCR with 60 Vbeta and 13 Jbeta primers. Generated by immunoSEQ multiplex PCR, the TCRdb table keeps only in-frame clones and is missing some. The table includes fewer than 130,000 clones, about 80% detected once. Points on this clone: Its antigen is not identified.

The chain recombines TRBV5-1 with TRBJ2-1; 12 bases line up with TRBD2. The sample comprised PBMCs. This sequence was found in a man aged 50-59 years in good health and CMV-seropositive. The CDR3 DNA follows: TGCGCCAGCAGCGGGGGACTAGCGGGTGAGCAGTTCTTC. It specifies CASSGGLAGEQFF.